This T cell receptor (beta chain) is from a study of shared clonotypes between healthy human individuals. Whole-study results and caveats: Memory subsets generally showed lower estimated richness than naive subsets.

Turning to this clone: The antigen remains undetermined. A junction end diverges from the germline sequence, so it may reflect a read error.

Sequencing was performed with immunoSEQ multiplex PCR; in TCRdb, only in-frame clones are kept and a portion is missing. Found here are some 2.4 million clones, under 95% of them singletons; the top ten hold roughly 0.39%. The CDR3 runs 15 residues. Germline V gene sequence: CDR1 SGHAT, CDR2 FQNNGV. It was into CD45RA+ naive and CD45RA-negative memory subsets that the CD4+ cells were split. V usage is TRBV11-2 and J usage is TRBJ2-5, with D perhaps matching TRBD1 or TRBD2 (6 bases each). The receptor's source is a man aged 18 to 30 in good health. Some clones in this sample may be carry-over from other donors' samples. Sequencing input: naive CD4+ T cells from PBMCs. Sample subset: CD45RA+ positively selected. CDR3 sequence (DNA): TGTGCCAGCAGCCCCTCCTCGGGGGCTGGAGAGACCCGGTACTTC. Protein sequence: CASSPSSGAGETRYF. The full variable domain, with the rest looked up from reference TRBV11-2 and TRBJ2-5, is EAGVAQSPRYKIIEKRQSVAFWCNPISGHATLYWYQQILGQGPKLLIQFQNNGVVDDSQLPKDRFSAERLKGVDSTLKIQPAKLEDSAVYLCASSPSSGAGETRYFGPGTRLLVL.